A single sample gave rise to the 30 T cell receptor beta chains below, sequenced in a study of blood T cell repertoires in COVID-19. Profiled with immunoSEQ multiplex PCR; TCRdb holds only in-frame clones, not every one. The sample includes approximately 100,000 clones, over 85% of them seen just once. The sequencing sample was made of peripheral blood. The receptors here all came from an elderly woman in a cohort sampled during active COVID-19.

This sequence joins TRBV5-4 and TRBJ2-2, with D perhaps TRBD2 (6 bases). The V gene's germline CDR1 is SGHNT and CDR2 YYREEE (reference sequence). The CDR3 extends over 17 amino acids. V dropped 0 bases and J dropped 0 bases, with 12 bases sitting between them. CDR3 sequence (DNA): TGTGCCAGCAGCTTGGACGGACTAACTCCGAACACCGGGGAGCTGTTTTTT. This gives the protein CASSLDGLTPNTGELFF.

This chain links TRBV12-3 or TRBV12-4 with TRBJ1-2; D may be TRBD1 (5 bases). The V and J ends lost 2 bases and 6 bases respectively, with 10 bases between them. The CDR3 spans 13 residues. The chain's CDR3 is CASSLRGTHGYTF. For the CDR3, the DNA is TGTGCCAGCAGTTTACGGGGGACTCATGGCTACACCTTC.

The rearrangement links TRBV7-6 to TRBJ2-5; 10 bases are shared with TRBD2. J gave up 4 bases and V 2 bases, and 7 bases lay outside the gene matches. Germline CDR1 is SGHVS and CDR2 is FNYEAQ. The CDR3 has 16 amino acids. The CDR3 here is CASSLLGSGGLETQYF. DNA of the CDR3: TGTGCCAGCAGCTTACTTGGTAGCGGGGGGTTAGAGACCCAGTACTTC.

This chain joins TRBV2 and TRBJ1-2; D possibly corresponds to TRBD1 (5 bases). The CDR3 loop spans 14 amino acids. Between the trimmed V and J ends, which lost 0 bases and 8 bases, there was a span of 13 bases. Looked up from germline, CDR1 is SNHLY and CDR2 is FYNNEI. CDR3 nucleotides: TGTGCCAGCAGTGAAGCGGGGCTCCACGAGGGCTACACCTTC. Protein sequence: CASSEAGLHEGYTF.

The genes are TRBV9 and TRBJ2-1; 9 bases match TRBD2. V shed 0 bases and J 2 bases; nucleotides not matched to a gene: 0. The CDR3 is 15 amino acids. Germline assignment: CDR1 SGDLS and CDR2 YYNGEE. Here the CDR3 reads CASSVGLAAYNEQFF. The CDR3, as DNA: TGTGCCAGCAGCGTAGGACTAGCGGCCTACAATGAGCAGTTCTTC.

The chain links TRBV16 to TRBJ2-7, with D maybe TRBD2 (7 bases). CDR3 length: 18 residues. In germline, CDR1 is KGHSY, CDR2 FQNENV. V was clipped by 1 base and J by 4 bases, with 23 bases between them. The CDR3 DNA reads TGTGCCAGCAGCCAATTGACAACAAGGGGAGGGGGTCGGTACGAGCAGTACTTC. Its translation is CASSQLTTRGGGRYEQYF.

The chain uses TRBV11-1 and TRBJ2-1; 7 nucleotides agree with TRBD2. This CDR3 region has 11 residues. Germline V gene data show CDR1 as SGHAT and CDR2 as FQDESV (reference sequence). V gave up 8 bases and J gave up 7 bases; unmatched junction bases: 2. The CDR3 protein is CASSRGNEQFF. CDR3 sequence (DNA): TGTGCCAGCTCGCGGGGGAATGAGCAGTTCTTC.

The chain has TRBV3-1 (or the pseudogene TRBV3-2) and TRBJ2-5; perhaps TRBD2 as D (6 bases). This CDR3 has 15 residues. CDR1 is LGHDT, CDR2 YNNKEL, per germline (reference sequence). The V end lost 2 bases, the J end lost 5 bases, and 15 bases lay between the germline ends. The chain's CDR3 is CASSQTTSGWETQYF. The CDR3 nucleotides read TGTGCCAGCAGCCAAACCACAAGCGGGTGGGAGACCCAGTACTTC.

This clone has just a few counts. J is TRBJ1-1 and V is TRBV7-2; tentative D call: TRBD1 (6 bases). This CDR3 comprises 14 residues. Trimming pared 5 bases from V and 6 bases from J, leaving 16 bases between. Per germline, CDR1 SGHTA and CDR2 FQGNSA. The CDR3 sequence: CASSPVLGAAEAFF. The CDR3 nucleotides are TGTGCCAGCAGCCCAGTATTGGGGGCCGCTGAAGCTTTCTTT. Full variable domain (rest looked up from reference TRBV7-2 and TRBJ1-1): GAGVSQSPSNKVTEKGKDVELRCDPISGHTALYWYRQSLGQGLEFLIYFQGNSAPDKSGLPSDRFSAERTGGSVSTLTIQRTQQEDSAVYLCASSPVLGAAEAFFGQGTRLTVV.

The chain carries TRBV4-1 and TRBJ1-4, with 9 positions matching TRBD1. Trimming cost V 4 bases and J 8 bases; bases outside gene matches: 8. The CDR3 runs 15 residues. The germline V gene has CDR1 MGHRA and CDR2 YSYEKL. The chain's CDR3 is CASSLGTGQSEKLFF. In nucleotides, the CDR3 is TGCGCCAGCAGCCTTGGGACAGGGCAAAGCGAAAAACTGTTTTTT.

This chain links TRBV29-1 with TRBJ1-3; D not resolved. Per the germline V gene, CDR1 is SQVTM and CDR2 is ANQGSEA. The CDR3 covers 14 residues. V was cut by 4 bases and J by 0 bases, with 10 bases left in between. CDR3 in amino acids: CSVAFTGSGNTIYF. Written as DNA, the CDR3 is TGCAGCGTTGCGTTCACGGGCTCTGGAAACACCATATATTTT.

CDR3 coding DNA: TGTGCCAGCAGCCACACCGGGACAGAGAACACTGAAGCTTTCTTT. Its translation is CASSHTGTENTEAFF. J is TRBJ1-1 and V is TRBV3-1 (or the pseudogene TRBV3-2); 7 bases match TRBD1. Germline-derived CDR1 and CDR2 are LGHDT and YNNKEL (reference sequence). The CDR3 consists of 15 residues. Trimming cost V 3 bases and J 1 base; bases outside gene matches: 5.

This chain uses TRBV6-1 with TRBJ1-5; TRBD1 is a possible D gene (5 bases). The CDR3 covers 12 residues. The V end lost 7 bases, the J end lost 5 bases, and 9 bases lay between the germline ends. CDR1 is MNHNS, CDR2 SASEGT, per germline. CDR3: CASTLQDQPQHF. The CDR3 nucleotides read TGTGCCAGCACCCTACAGGATCAGCCCCAGCATTTT.

The chain recombines TRBV18 with TRBJ1-5; 9 bases align to TRBD1. The J segment lost 7 bases and the V segment lost 4 bases, leaving 5 bases of the junction unmatched. This CDR3 comprises 14 residues. In germline, CDR1 is KGHSH, CDR2 LQKENI. The DNA for the CDR3 is TGTGCCAGCTCACGGGACAGGGTAGAGCAGCCCCAGCATTTT. Protein: CASSRDRVEQPQHF. Variable domain in full (rest from reference TRBV18 and TRBJ1-5): NAGVMQNPRHLVRRRGQEARLRCSPMKGHSHVYWYRQLPEEGLKFMVYLQKENIIDESGMPKERFSAEFPKEGPSILRIQQVVRGDSAAYFCASSRDRVEQPQHFGDGTRLSIL.

CDR3 bases: TGTGCCAGCATTAAGCTAGCGGGGTCCTCCTACGAGCAGTACTTC. Translating gives CASIKLAGSSYEQYF. The V and J genes are TRBV5-6 and TRBJ2-7; 9 positions agree with TRBD2. V shed 6 bases and J 0 bases; nucleotides not matched to a gene: 7. Germline V gives CDR1 SGHDT, CDR2 YYEEEE. The CDR3 totals 15 residues. The variable domain in full, with the rest retrieved from reference TRBV5-6 and TRBJ2-7, is DAGVTQSPTHLIKTRGQQVTLRCSPKSGHDTVSWYQQALGQGPQFIFQYYEEEERQRGNFPDRFSGHQFPNYSSELNVNALLLGDSALYLCASIKLAGSSYEQYFGPGTRLTVT.

The gene calls are TRBV15 and TRBJ2-3; D is undetermined. The CDR3 runs 14 residues. CDR1 is LNHNV, CDR2 YYDKDF, per germline (reference sequence). Between the trimmed V and J ends, which lost 3 bases and 4 bases, there was a span of 11 bases. CDR3 in amino acids: CATSSSVLSDTQYF. For the CDR3, the DNA is TGTGCCACCAGCAGTTCCGTCCTCTCAGATACGCAGTATTTT.

CDR3 DNA: TGTGCCAGCAGCCCACCGCGGGCCCGTTTTATGGAGCAGTACTTC. Translation gives CASSPPRARFMEQYF. The chain recombines TRBV13 with TRBJ2-7, with D tentatively TRBD2 (5 bases). The CDR3 is 15 residues long. The V end was cut by 5 bases, the J end by 7 bases, with 21 bases between. The germline V gene encodes CDR1 PRHDT and CDR2 FYEKMQ (reference sequence). Based on the CDR3 plus reference TRBV13 and TRBJ2-7, the full variable domain is AAGVIQSPRHLIKEKRETATLKCYPIPRHDTVYWYQQGPGQDPQFLISFYEKMQSDKGSIPDRFSAQQFSDYHSELNMSSLELGDSALYFCASSPPRARFMEQYFGPGTRLTVT.

V gene TRBV10-1 combines with J gene TRBJ2-7; the D is unclear. The CDR3 covers 12 residues. V lost 11 bases and J lost 0, with 11 bases in between. Germline V gene lookup returns CDR1 WNHNN and CDR2 SYGVQD (reference sequence). The CDR3 reads CAGPYCSYEQYF. The CDR3 coding sequence is TGCGCCGGGCCGTACTGCTCCTACGAGCAGTACTTC.

This clone was counted a few times. The chain recombines TRBV7-9 with TRBJ2-1; TRBD2 matches at 10 bases. Germline V gene data show CDR1 as SEHNR and CDR2 as FQNEAQ (reference sequence). V trimming: 3 bases; J trimming: 5 bases; junction bases outside the gene matches: 7. This CDR3 has 16 residues. CDR3 sequence reads: CASSFSPLAGNNEQFF. The CDR3 region has the DNA TGTGCCAGCAGCTTCTCGCCACTAGCGGGAAACAATGAGCAGTTCTTC. Complete variable domain (other parts from reference TRBV7-9 and TRBJ2-1): DTGVSQNPRHKITKRGQNVTFRCDPISEHNRLYWYRQTLGQGPEFLTYFQNEAQLEKSRLLSDRFSAERPKGSFSTLEIQRTEQGDSAMYLCASSFSPLAGNNEQFFGPGTRLTVL.

The chain joins TRBV6-1 to TRBJ2-5, with TRBD2 identical over 7 bases. The ends lost 1 base at V and 4 bases at J; junction bases unmatched: 6. This CDR3 contains 15 residues. Germline V CDR1 and CDR2: MNHNS, SASEGT. The CDR3 bases are TGTGCCAGCAGTGAAGAGGGAGGGCGGGGAGAGACCCAGTACTTC. Residues: CASSEEGGRGETQYF.

This clone was seen more than once but under ten times. The V gene is TRBV10-2, the J gene TRBJ1-4; 7 positions agree with TRBD1. CDR1 and CDR2 (germline): WSHSY, SAAADI. The CDR3 sequence is 14 residues long. Unmatched junction bases numbered 8, after V lost 5 bases and J lost 8 bases. CDR3 residues: CASSNTGVGEKLFF. CDR3 sequence (DNA): TGCGCCAGCAGTAATACAGGGGTAGGCGAAAAACTGTTTTTT.

The gene calls are TRBV19 and TRBJ2-1; weak D call: TRBD1 (5 bases). Trimming took 6 bases from V and 6 from J, leaving 12 bases between them. The CDR3 spans 13 residues. CDR1 is LNHDA and CDR2 is SQIVND in the germline V gene (reference sequence). The CDR3 DNA sequence: TGTGCCAGTAGACAGGCCCAGGGCAATGAGCAGTTCTTC. This encodes CASRQAQGNEQFF.

The rearrangement uses TRBV18 and TRBJ2-7; the match to TRBD1 covers 11 bases. Unmatched junction bases numbered 5, after V lost 4 bases and J lost 3 bases. The CDR3 sequence is 15 residues long. Germline values: CDR1 KGHSH, CDR2 LQKENI. The CDR3 DNA reads as TGTGCCAGCTCACACCCCGGGACAGGGGGCTACGAGCAGTACTTC. The encoded protein is CASSHPGTGGYEQYF.

In this sample, this clone turned up once. V and J are TRBV15 and TRBJ1-5; D gene uncertain. Germline V gene sequence: CDR1 LNHNV, CDR2 YYDKDF (reference sequence). Trimming pared 0 bases from V and 8 bases from J, leaving 5 bases between. The CDR3 runs to 12 residues. The DNA for the CDR3 is TGTGCCACCAGCAGAGATCGGGAGCCCCAGCATTTT. It yields the protein CATSRDREPQHF.

The V and J genes are TRBV9 and TRBJ1-3, with D uncertain. The CDR3 extends over 18 amino acids. Germline loops: CDR1 SGDLS, CDR2 YYNGEE. Trimming removed 0 bases from V and 1 base from J, with 17 bases in between. The CDR3 sequence: CASSVAPAEEVSGNTIYF. Here the CDR3 DNA reads TGTGCCAGCAGCGTAGCTCCAGCGGAGGAAGTTTCTGGAAACACCATATATTTT. Variable domain in full (rest from reference TRBV9 and TRBJ1-3): DSGVTQTPKHLITATGQRVTLRCSPRSGDLSVYWYQQSLDQGLQFLIQYYNGEERAKGNILERFSAQQFPDLHSELNLSSLELGDSALYFCASSVAPAEEVSGNTIYFGEGSWLTVV.

V gene TRBV7-3 combines with J gene TRBJ2-2; 9 bases align to TRBD2. CDR1 and CDR2 (germline): SGHTA, FQGTGA. The CDR3 has 16 amino acids. With 4 bases clipped from V and 2 bases from J, the junction kept 5 bases outside the gene matches. The CDR3 nucleotides read TGTGCCAGCAGCTCTATAGCGGGGGAAAACACCGGGGAGCTGTTTTTT. It translates to CASSSIAGENTGELFF.

This sequence joins TRBV6-2 or TRBV6-3 and TRBJ2-5; 12 positions match TRBD2. Per the germline V gene, CDR1 is MNHEY and CDR2 is SVGEGT. The length of the CDR3 is 15 residues. With 4 bases clipped from V and 5 bases from J, the junction kept 5 bases outside the gene matches. CDR3 sequence (DNA): TGTGCCAGCAGTTTAACTAGCGGGGGGTCGGAGACCCAGTACTTC. It yields the protein CASSLTSGGSETQYF.

The CDR3 spells CASSFRDGYTF. The CDR3 DNA follows: TGTGCCAGCAGTTTCAGGGATGGCTACACCTTC. The chain couples TRBV28 to TRBJ1-2; a weak D match, TRBD1 (5 bases). CDR3 length: 11 residues. V was pared by 3 bases and J by 6 bases, with 5 bases between. Germline V lookup: CDR1 MDHEN, CDR2 SYDVKM.

This chain joins TRBV6-5 and TRBJ2-3; 7 bases agree with TRBD1. Trimming at V came to 6 bases and at J to 7 bases, leaving 7 bases not matched to a gene. Germline assignment: CDR1 MNHEY and CDR2 SVGAGI. The length of the CDR3 is 13 residues. The CDR3: CASRLTGTNTQYF. Here the CDR3 DNA reads TGTGCCAGCAGATTGACAGGGACCAATACGCAGTATTTT.

This clone showed up just once. This rearrangement joins TRBV3-1 (or the pseudogene TRBV3-2) to TRBJ1-6; D is uncertain. This CDR3 is built from 12 residues. Germline CDR1 LGHDT, CDR2 YNNKEL (reference sequence). V dropped 4 bases and J dropped 8 bases, with 6 bases sitting between them. The CDR3 reads CASSPPDSPLHF. The CDR3 nucleotides are TGTGCCAGCAGCCCCCCCGATTCACCCCTCCACTTT.